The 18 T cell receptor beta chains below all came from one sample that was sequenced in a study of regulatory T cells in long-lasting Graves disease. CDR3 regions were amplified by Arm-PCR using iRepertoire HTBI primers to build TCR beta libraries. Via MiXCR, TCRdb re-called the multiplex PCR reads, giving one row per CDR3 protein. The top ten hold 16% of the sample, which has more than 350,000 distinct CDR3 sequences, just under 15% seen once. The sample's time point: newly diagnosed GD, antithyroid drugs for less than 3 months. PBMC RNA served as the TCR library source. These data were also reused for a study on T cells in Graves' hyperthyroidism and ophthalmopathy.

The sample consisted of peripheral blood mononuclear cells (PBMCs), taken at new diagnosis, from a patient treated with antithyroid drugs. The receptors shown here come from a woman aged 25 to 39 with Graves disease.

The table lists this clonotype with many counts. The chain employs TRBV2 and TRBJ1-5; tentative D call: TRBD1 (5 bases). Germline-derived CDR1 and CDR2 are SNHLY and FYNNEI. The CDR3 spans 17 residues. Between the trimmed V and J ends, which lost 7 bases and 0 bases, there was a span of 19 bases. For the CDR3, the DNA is TGTGCCAGCACCCGCTCGCAGGGAACTTATAGCAATCAGCCCCAGCATTTT. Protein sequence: CASTRSQGTYSNQPQHF.

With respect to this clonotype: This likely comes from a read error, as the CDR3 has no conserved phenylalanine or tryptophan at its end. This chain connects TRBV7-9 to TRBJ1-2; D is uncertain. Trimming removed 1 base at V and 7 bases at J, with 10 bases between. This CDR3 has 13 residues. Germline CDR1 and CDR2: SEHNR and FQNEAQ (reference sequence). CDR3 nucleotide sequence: TGTGCCAGCAGCTTAGAGACTGCGGTTGGCTACACCTTA. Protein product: CASSLETAVGYTL.

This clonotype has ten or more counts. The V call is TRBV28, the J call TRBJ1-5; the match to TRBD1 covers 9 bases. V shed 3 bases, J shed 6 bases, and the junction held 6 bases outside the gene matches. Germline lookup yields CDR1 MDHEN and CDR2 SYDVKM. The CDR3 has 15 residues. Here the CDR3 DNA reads TGTGCCAGCAGTTTTTCGGGACAGGGTGGTCAGCCCCAGCATTTT. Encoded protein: CASSFSGQGGQPQHF.

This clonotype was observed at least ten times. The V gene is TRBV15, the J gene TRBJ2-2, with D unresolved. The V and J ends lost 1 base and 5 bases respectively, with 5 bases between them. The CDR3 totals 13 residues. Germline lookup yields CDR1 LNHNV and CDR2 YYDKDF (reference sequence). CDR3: CATSRAGTGELFF. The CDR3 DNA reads TGTGCCACCAGCAGAGCTGGTACCGGGGAGCTGTTTTTT. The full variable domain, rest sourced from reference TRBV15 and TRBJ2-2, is DAMVIQNPRYQVTQFGKPVTLSCSQTLNHNVMYWYQQKSSQAPKLLFHYYDKDFNNEADTPDNFQSRRPNTSFCFLDIRSPGLGDTAMYLCATSRAGTGELFFGEGSRLTVL.

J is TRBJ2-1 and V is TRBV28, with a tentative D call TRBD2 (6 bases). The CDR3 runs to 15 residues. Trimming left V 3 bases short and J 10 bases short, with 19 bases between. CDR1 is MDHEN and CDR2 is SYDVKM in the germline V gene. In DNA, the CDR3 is TGTGCCAGCAGTTTTCCGGGAGAGCGCTCATGGGAGCAGTTCTTC. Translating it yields CASSFPGERSWEQFF.

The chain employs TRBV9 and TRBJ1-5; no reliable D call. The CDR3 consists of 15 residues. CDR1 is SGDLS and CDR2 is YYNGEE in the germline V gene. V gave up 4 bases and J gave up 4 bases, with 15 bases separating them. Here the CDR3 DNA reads TGTGCCAGCAGCAGATCAGGAAATTGGAATCAGCCCCAGCATTTT. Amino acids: CASSRSGNWNQPQHF.

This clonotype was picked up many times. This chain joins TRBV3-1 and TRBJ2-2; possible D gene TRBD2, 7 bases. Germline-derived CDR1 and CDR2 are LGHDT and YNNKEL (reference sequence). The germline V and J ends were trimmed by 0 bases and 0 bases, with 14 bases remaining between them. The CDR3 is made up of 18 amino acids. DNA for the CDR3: TGTGCCAGCAGCCAAGATAGAGGGGAGGGGGCGAACACCGGGGAGCTGTTTTTT. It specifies CASSQDRGEGANTGELFF.

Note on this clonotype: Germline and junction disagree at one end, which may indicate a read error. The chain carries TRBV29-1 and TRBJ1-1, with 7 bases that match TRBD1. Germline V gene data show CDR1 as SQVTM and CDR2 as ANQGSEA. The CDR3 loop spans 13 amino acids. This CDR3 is CSAKDRANTEASF. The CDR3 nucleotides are TGCAGCGCAAAAGACAGGGCGAACACTGAAGCTTCCTTT.

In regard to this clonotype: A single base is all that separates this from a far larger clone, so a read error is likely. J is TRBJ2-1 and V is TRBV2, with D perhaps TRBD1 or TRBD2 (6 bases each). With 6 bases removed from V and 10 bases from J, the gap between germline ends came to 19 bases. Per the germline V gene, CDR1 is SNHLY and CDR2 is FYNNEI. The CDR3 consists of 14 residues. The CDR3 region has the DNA TGTGCCAGCAGGCGCGACAGGACTACCTACGAGCAGTTCTTC. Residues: CASRRDRTTYEQFF. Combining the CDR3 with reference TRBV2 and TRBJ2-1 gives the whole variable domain EPEVTQTPSHQVTQMGQEVILRCVPISNHLYFYWYRQILGQKVEFLVSFYNNEISEKSEIFDDQFSVERPDGSNFTLKIRSTKLEDSAMYFCASRRDRTTYEQFFGPGTRLTVL.

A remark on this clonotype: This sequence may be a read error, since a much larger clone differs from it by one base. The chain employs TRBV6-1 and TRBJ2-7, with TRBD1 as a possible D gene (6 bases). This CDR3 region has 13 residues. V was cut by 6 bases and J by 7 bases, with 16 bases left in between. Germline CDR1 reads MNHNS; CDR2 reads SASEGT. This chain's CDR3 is CASRPNQGIEQYF. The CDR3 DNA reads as TGTGCCAGCAGACCGAACCAGGGGATTGAGCAGTACTTC.

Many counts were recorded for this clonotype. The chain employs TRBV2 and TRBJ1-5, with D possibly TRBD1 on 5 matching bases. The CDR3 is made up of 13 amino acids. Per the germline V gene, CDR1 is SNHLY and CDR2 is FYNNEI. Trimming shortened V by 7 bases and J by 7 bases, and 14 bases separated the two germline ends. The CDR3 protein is CASNGQKGQPQHF. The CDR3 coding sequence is TGTGCCAGCAATGGACAAAAGGGGCAGCCCCAGCATTTT.

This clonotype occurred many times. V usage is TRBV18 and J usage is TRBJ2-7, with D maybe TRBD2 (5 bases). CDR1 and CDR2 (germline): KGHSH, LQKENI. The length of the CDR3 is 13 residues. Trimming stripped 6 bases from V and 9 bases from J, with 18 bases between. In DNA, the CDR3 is TGTGCCAGCTCCCCGACCTATGAGGGAGCGCAGTACTTC. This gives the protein CASSPTYEGAQYF.

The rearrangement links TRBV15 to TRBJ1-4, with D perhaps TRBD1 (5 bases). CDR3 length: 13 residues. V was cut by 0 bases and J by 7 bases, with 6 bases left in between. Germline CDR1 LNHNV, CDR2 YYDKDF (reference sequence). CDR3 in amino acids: CATSREGGEKLFF. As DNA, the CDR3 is TGTGCCACCAGCAGAGAGGGGGGTGAAAAACTGTTTTTT.

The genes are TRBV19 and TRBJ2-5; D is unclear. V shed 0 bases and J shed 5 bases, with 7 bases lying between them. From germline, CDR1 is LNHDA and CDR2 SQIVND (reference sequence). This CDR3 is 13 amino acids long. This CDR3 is CASSIDLAETQYF. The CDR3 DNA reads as TGTGCCAGTAGTATAGATCTGGCGGAGACCCAGTACTTC.

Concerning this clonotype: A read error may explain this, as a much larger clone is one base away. The CDR3 loop is CASSEGSRVETQYF. DNA for the CDR3: TGTGCCAGCAGTGAAGGGTCCAGGGTGGAGACCCAGTACTTC. This chain connects TRBV6-1 to TRBJ2-5; a weak D match, TRBD1 (5 bases). V was shortened by 1 base and J by 5 bases, with 11 bases between the two germline ends. The CDR3 extends over 14 amino acids. CDR1 is MNHNS, CDR2 SASEGT, per germline.

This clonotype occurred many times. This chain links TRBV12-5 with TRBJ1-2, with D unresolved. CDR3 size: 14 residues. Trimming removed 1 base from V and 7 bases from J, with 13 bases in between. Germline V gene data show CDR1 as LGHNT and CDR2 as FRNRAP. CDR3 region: CASGLAGELRGYTF. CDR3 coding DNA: TGTGCTAGTGGTTTGGCCGGGGAGCTGCGTGGCTACACCTTC. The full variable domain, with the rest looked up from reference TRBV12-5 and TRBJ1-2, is DARVTQTPRHKVTEMGQEVTMRCQPILGHNTVFWYRQTMMQGLELLAYFRNRAPLDDSGMPKDRFSAEMPDATLATLKIQPSEPRDSAVYFCASGLAGELRGYTFGSGTRLTVV.

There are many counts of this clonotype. The CDR3 loop is CATSDLGETQYF. The CDR3 DNA sequence: TGTGCCACCAGTGATTTGGGAGAGACCCAGTACTTC. The chain links TRBV24-1 to TRBJ2-5; D is unresolved. V shed 0 bases and J shed 4 bases, with 2 bases lying between them. Germline-derived CDR1 and CDR2 are KGHDR and SFDVKD. This CDR3 spans 12 amino acids.

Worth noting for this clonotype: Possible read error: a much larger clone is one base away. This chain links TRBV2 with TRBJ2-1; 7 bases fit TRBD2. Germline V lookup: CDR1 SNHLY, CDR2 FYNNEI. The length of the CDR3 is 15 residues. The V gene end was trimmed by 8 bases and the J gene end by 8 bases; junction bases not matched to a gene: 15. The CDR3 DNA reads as TGTGCCAGCGACGGGGGGAGACTAGGTGGTGATGAGCAGTTCTTC. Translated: CASDGGRLGGDEQFF.